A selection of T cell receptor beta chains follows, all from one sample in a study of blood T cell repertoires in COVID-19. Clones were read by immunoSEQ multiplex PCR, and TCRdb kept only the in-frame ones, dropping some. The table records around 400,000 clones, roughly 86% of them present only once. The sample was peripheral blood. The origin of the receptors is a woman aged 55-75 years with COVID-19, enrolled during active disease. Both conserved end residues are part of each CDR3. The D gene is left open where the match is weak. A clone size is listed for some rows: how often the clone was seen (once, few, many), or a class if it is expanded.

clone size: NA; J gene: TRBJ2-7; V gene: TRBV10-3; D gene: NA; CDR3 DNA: TGTGCCATCAGTGAGCTTGAGGGGGCCTACGAGCAGTACTTC; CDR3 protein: CAISELEGAYEQYF
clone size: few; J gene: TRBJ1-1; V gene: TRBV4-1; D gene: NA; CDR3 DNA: TGCGCCAGCAGCCAAGATTTGGTCAGGTTATTACCGACGAACACTGAAGCTTTCTTT; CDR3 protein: CASSQDLVRLLPTNTEAFF
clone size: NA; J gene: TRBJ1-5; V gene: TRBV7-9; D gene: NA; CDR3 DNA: TGTGCCAGCAGCTTAGTACACAGTCATCAAGTCTATCAGCCCCAGCATTTT; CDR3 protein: CASSLVHSHQVYQPQHF
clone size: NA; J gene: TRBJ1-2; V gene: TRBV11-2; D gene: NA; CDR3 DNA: TGTGCCAGCAGCTTAGTCGATAGGAGTACAAACTATGGCTACACCTTC; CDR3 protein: CASSLVDRSTNYGYTF
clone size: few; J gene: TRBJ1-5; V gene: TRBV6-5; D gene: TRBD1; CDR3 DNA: TGTGCCAGCAGTTACGAAAACAGGGGTAGCAATCAGCCCCAGCATTTT; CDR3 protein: CASSYENRGSNQPQHF
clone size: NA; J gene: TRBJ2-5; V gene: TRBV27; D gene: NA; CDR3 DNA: TGTGCCAGCAGTACCCTAGCGAACAGAGAGACCCAGTACTTC; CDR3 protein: CASSTLANRETQYF
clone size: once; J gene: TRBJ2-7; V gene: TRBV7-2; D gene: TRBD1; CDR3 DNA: TGTGCCAGCAGCTTAGTGGGACAGGGAACCTACGAGCAGTACTTC; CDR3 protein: CASSLVGQGTYEQYF
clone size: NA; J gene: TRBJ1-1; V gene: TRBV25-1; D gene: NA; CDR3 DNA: TGTGCCAGCAGTGAATGGGTGGGCCTGAACACTGAAGCTTTCTTT; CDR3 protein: CASSEWVGLNTEAFF
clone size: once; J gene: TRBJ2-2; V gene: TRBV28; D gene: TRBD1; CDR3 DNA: TGTGCCAGCAGCAAGCCGGTGGGACAGGGAACCGGGGAGCTGTTTTTT; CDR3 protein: CASSKPVGQGTGELFF
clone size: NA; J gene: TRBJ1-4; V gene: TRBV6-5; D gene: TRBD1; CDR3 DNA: TGTGCCAGCGGGACAGGGGGCTATGGGAGTGAAAAACTGTTTTTT; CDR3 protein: CASGTGGYGSEKLFF
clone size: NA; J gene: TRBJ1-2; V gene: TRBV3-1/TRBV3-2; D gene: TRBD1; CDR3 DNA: TGTGCCAGCAGCCACCAGACAGGGATCACCTATGGCTACACCTTC; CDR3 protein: CASSHQTGITYGYTF
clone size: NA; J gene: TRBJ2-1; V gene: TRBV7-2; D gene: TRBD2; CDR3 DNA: TGTGCCAGCAGCCCCCGAGGACTAGCGGGGGGGCCTTTGGAGCAGTTCTTC; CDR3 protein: CASSPRGLAGGPLEQFF
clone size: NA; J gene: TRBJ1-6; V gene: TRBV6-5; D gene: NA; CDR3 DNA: TGTGCCAGCAGTTTAACAGTGGATTCACCCCTCCACTTT; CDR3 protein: CASSLTVDSPLHF
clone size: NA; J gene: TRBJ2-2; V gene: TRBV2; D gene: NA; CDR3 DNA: TGTGCCAGCAACCTACTTCAGAACACCGGGGAGCTGTTTTTT; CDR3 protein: CASNLLQNTGELFF
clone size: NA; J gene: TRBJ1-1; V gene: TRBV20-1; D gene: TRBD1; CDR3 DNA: TGCAGTGCTAGTCGCAGGGGGATGAACACTGAAGCTTTCTTT; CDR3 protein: CSASRRGMNTEAFF
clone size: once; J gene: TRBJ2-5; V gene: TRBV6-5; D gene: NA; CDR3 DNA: TGTGCCAGCAGTTATTTTCGAACTAGTCCCACGGAGACCCAGTACTTC; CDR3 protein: CASSYFRTSPTETQYF
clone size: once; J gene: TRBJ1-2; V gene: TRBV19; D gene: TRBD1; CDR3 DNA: TGTGCCAGTAGTCTGGGACAGGGGGACTTCTATGGCTACACCTTC; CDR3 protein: CASSLGQGDFYGYTF
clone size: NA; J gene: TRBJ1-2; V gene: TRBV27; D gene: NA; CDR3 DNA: TGTGCCAGCAGTTCGTGGGGGACTGCGGATGGCTACACCTTC; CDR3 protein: CASSSWGTADGYTF
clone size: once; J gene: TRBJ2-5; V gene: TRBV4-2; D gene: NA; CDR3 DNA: TGTGCCAGCAGCCAAGATCGAGAGACCCAGTACTTC; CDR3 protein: CASSQDRETQYF
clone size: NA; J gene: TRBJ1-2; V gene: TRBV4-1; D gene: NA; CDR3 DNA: TGCGCCAGCAGCCAAGCTGACAGCCAGGGGGGCTACACCTTC; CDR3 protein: CASSQADSQGGYTF
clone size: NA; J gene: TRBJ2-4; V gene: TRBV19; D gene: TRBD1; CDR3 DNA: TGTGCCAGTAGTGCCTCTAGGGACAGGGCACTAGCCAAAAACATTCAGTACTTC; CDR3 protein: CASSASRDRALAKNIQYF
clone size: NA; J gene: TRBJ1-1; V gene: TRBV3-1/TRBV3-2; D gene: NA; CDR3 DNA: TGTGCCAGCAGCCTGGGGGGGTGGGACACTGAAGCTTTCTTT; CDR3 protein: CASSLGGWDTEAFF
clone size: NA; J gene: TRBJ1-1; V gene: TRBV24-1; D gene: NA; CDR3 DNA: TGTGCCACCAGCCCGCCAGGTACAGGGGAAGCTTTCTTT; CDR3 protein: CATSPPGTGEAFF
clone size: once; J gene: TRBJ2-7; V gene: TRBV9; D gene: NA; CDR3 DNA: TGTGCCAGCAGCGTAGCGCCTAGCTCCTACGAGCAGTACTTC; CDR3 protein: CASSVAPSSYEQYF
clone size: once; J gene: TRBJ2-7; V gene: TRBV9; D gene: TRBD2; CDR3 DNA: TGTGCCAGCAGCGTTAGCGGGGGATTCTCCTACGAGCAGTACTTC; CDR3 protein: CASSVSGGFSYEQYF
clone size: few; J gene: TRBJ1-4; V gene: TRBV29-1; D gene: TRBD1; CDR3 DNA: TGCAGCGTTGCCCGGGACAGGGGCGAAAAACTGTTTTTT; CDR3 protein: CSVARDRGEKLFF
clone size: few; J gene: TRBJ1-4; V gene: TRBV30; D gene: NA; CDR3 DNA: TGTGCCTGGGGGCCGGGACAAGAAAAACTGTTTTTT; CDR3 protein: CAWGPGQEKLFF
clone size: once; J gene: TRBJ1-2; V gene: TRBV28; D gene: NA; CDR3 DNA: TGTGCCAGCAGTTTACGCCCGGGGGGGACCTATGGCTACACCTTC; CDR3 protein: CASSLRPGGTYGYTF
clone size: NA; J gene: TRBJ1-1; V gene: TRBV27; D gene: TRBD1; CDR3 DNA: TGTGCCAGCAGTTCCTATGGACAGGGACGGACTGAAGCTTTCTTT; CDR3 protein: CASSSYGQGRTEAFF
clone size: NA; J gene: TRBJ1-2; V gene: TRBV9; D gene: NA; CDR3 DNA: TGTGCCAGCAGCGTAGGGGGGCAGAATGGCTACACCTTC; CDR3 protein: CASSVGGQNGYTF
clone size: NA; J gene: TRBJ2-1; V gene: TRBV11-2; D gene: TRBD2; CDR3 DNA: TGTGCCAGCAGCACTGAGCGGGGGGGCGCCAATGAGCAGTTCTTC; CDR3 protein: CASSTERGGANEQFF
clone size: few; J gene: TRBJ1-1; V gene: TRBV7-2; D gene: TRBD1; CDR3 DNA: TGTGCCAGCAGCTTCACCGGGACAGCGAACACTGAAGCTTTCTTT; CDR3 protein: CASSFTGTANTEAFF
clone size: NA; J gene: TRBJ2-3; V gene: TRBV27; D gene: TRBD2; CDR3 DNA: TGTGCCAGCAGTTTATCAGTTAGCGGGGGAGCGGTCGGAGATACGCAGTATTTT; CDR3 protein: CASSLSVSGGAVGDTQYF
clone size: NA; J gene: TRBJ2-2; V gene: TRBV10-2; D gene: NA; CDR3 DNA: TGCGCCAGCAGTGAGCCTAGACTGTCTTATAACACCGGGGAGCTGTTTTTT; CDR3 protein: CASSEPRLSYNTGELFF
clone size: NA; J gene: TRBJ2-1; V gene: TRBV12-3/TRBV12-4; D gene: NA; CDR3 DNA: TGTGCCAGCACCAGGGGTAATGAGCAGTTCTTC; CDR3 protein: CASTRGNEQFF
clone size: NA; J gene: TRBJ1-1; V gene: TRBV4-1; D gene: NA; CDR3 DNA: TGCGCCAGCAGCCCGAACCGGGGGTGGACTGAAGCTTTCTTT; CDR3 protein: CASSPNRGWTEAFF
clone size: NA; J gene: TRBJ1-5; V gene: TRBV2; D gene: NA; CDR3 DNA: TGTGCCAGCAGTGCTTTAGCACAGGGTCTGGGACAGCCCCAGCATTTT; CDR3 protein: CASSALAQGLGQPQHF
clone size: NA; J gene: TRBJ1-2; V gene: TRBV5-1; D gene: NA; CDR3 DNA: TGCGCCAGCAGCAATACAGAAGCTAACTATGGCTACACCTTC; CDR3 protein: CASSNTEANYGYTF
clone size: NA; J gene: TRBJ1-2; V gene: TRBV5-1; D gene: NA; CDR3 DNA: TGCGCCAGCGGCATCGGGACACCTAACTATGGCTACACCTTC; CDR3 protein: CASGIGTPNYGYTF
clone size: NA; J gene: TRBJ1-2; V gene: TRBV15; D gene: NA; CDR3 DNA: TGTGCCACCAGCAGCCGGGCCTCGAGGGATGGCTACACCTTC; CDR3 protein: CATSSRASRDGYTF